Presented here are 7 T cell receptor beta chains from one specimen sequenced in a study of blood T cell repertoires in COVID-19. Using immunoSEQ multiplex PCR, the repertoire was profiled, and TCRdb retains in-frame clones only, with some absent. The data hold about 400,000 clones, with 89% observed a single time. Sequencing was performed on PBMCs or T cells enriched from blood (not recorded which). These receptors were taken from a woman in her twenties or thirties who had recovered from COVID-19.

Written as DNA, the CDR3 is TGTGCCAGCAGCCCGCGACAGGGAAGCTCCTACAATGAGCAGTTCTTC. This codes for CASSPRQGSSYNEQFF. This rearrangement joins TRBV21-1 to TRBJ2-1; TRBD1, the table's D call, lacks a check against the DNA. TRBV21-1 is a listed pseudogene. CDR3 length: 16 amino acids.

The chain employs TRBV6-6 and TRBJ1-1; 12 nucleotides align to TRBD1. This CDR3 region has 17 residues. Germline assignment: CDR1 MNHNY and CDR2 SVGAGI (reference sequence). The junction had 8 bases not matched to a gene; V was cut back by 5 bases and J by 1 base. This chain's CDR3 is CASSRLGQGAGNTEAFF. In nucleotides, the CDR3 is TGTGCCAGCAGTCGGTTGGGACAGGGGGCGGGGAACACTGAAGCTTTCTTT.

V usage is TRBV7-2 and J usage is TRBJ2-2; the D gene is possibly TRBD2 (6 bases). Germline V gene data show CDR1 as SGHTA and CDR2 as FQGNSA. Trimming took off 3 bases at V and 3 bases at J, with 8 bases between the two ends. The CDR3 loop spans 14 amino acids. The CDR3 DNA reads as TGTGCCAGCAGCTTTGCGGGGTACACCGGGGAGCTGTTTTTT. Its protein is CASSFAGYTGELFF.

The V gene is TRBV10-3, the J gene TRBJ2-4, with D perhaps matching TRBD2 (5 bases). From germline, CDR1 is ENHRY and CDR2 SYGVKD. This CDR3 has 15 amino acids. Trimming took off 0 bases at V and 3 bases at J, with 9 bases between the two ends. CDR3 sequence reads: CAISESRVDKNIQYF. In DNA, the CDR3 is TGTGCCATCAGTGAGTCGAGGGTGGACAAAAACATTCAGTACTTC.

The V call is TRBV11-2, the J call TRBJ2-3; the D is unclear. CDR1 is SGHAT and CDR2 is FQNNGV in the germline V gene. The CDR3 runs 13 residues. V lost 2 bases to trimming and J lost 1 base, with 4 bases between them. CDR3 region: CASSLIGTDTQYF. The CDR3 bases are TGTGCCAGCAGCTTAATAGGCACAGATACGCAGTATTTT.

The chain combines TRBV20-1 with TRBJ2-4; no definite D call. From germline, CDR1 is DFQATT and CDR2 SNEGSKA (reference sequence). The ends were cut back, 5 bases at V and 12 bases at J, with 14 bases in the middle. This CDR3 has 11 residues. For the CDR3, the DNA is TGCAGTGCTTACAGTAGTCAGAATCAGTACTTC. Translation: CSAYSSQNQYF.

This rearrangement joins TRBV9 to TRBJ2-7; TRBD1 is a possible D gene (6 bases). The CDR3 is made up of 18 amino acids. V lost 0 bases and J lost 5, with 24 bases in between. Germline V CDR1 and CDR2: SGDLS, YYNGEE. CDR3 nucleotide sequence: TGTGCCAGCAGCGTAGGACCCCGCCTTAGTGCAGGGGATGACGAGCAGTACTTC. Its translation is CASSVGPRLSAGDDEQYF.